The TCR beta chain under discussion was sequenced for a study of T cell changes during pregnancy in multiple sclerosis. Clones were sequenced by immunoSEQ multiplex PCR, and TCRdb holds only the in-frame ones, with some missing. The repertoire consists of around 95,000 clones, with 94% occurring once and the leading ten covering approximately 1.6%. The CDR3 covers 17 residues. V was pared by 4 bases and J by 2 bases, with 10 bases of the junction left unmatched. Germline-derived CDR1 and CDR2 are SGHRS and YFSETQ. J is TRBJ2-3 and V is TRBV5-1; 10 positions match TRBD2. The sequence was collected from a female donor in good health, enrolled as a control in a pregnancy study. The specimen comprised peripheral blood, sampled after pregnancy. The CDR3 loop is CASSPRTSGTDTDTQYF. The CDR3 nucleotides are TGCGCCAGCAGCCCGAGGACTAGCGGAACGGACACAGATACGCAGTATTTT.